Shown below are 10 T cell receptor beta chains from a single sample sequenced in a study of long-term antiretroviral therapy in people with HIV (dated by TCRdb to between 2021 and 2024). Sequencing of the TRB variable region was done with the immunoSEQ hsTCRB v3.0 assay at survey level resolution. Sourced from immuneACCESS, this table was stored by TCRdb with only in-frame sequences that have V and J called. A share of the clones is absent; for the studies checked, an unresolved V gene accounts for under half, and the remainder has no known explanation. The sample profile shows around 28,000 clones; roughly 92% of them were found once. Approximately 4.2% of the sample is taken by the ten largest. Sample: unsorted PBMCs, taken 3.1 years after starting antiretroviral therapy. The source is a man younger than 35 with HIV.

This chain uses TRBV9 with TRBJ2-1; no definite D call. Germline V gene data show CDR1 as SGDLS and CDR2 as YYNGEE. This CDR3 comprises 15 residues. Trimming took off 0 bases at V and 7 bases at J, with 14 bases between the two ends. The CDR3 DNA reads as TGTGCCAGCAGCGTAGAACTCCTAGGTTATAATGAGCAGTTCTTC. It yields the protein CASSVELLGYNEQFF.

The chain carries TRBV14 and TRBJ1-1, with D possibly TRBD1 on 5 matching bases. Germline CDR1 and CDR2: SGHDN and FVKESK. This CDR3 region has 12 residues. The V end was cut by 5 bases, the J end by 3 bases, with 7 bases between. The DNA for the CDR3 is TGTGCCAGCAGCAGGGGCTACACTGAAGCTTTCTTT. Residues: CASSRGYTEAFF.

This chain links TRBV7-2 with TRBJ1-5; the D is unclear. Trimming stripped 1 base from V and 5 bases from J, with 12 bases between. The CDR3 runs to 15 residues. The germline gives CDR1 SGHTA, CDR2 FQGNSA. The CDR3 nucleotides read TGTGCCAGCAGCTTAGGAACTGGACGGCATCAGCCCCAGCATTTT. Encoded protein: CASSLGTGRHQPQHF.

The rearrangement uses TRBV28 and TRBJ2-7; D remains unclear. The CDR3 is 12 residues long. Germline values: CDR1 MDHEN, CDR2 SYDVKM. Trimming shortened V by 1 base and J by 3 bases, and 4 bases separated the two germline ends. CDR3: CASSLSDYEQYF. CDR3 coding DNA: TGTGCCAGCAGTTTATCCGACTACGAGCAGTACTTC.

The CDR3, as DNA: TGTGCCAGCAGACCCATGCGGAACACCATATATTTT. As protein: CASRPMRNTIYF. V is TRBV2 and J is TRBJ1-3; D not resolved. Germline CDR1 SNHLY, CDR2 FYNNEI. Trimming took 6 bases from V and 7 from J, leaving 10 bases between them. The CDR3 is 12 amino acids.

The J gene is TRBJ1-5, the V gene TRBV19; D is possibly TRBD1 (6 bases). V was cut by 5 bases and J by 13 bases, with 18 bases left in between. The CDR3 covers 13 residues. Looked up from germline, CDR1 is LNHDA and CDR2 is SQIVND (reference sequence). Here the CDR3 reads CASSGGRRGNQHF. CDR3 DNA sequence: TGTGCCAGTAGTGGGGGCCGACGGGGCAATCAGCATTTT.

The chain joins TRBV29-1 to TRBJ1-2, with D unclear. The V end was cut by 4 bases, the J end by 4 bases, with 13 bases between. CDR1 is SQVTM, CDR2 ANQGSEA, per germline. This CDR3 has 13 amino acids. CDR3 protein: CSVVSPEFYGYTF. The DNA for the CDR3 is TGCAGCGTTGTTTCCCCAGAATTCTATGGCTACACCTTC.

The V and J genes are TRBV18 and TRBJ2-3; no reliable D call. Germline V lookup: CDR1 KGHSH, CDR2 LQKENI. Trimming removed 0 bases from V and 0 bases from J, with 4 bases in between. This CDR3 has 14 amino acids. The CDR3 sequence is CASSPPTSTDTQYF. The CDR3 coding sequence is TGTGCCAGCTCACCACCGACGAGCACAGATACGCAGTATTTT.

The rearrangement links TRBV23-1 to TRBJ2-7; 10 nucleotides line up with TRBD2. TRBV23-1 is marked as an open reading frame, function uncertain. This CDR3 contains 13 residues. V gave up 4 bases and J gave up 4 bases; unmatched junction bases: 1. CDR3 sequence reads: CASSLAGGYEQYF. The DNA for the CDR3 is TGCGCCAGCAGTCTAGCGGGAGGATACGAGCAGTACTTC.

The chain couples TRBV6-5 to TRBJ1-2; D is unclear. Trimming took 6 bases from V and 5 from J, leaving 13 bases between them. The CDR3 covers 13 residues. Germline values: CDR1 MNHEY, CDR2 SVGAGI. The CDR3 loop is CASSRSQSYGYTF. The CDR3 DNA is TGTGCCAGCAGCCGCTCCCAATCGTATGGCTACACCTTC.